These T cell receptor beta chains were read from a single sample in a study of blood T cell repertoires in COVID-19. The protocol was immunoSEQ multiplex PCR, while the TCRdb copy is restricted to in-frame clones and leaves out a portion. This sample yields around 150,000 clones, of which 80% to 90% are seen a single time; approximately 3% belongs to the top ten. Sequenced material: peripheral blood. These receptors were taken from a man between 60 and 75 years old with acute or convalescent COVID-19. Each CDR3 is given with its conserved first and last residue. The D gene is left open where the match is weak. Some rows mark clone size as missing; the rest say once, few, many or name a class of expanded clone.

J gene: TRBJ1-1; clone size: once; D gene: .; V gene: TRBV7-8; CDR3 DNA: TGTGCCAGCAGCTTAGTAGAAGTTACTGAAGCTTTCTTT; CDR3 protein: CASSLVEVTEAFF
J gene: TRBJ1-1; clone size: few; D gene: .; V gene: TRBV19; CDR3 DNA: TGTGCCAGTAGGAGCACAGGGTACGGCACTGAAGCTTTCTTT; CDR3 protein: CASRSTGYGTEAFF
J gene: TRBJ1-2; clone size: .; D gene: .; V gene: TRBV30; CDR3 DNA: TGTGCCTGGATGCGAGGTCTTTATGGCTACACCTTC; CDR3 protein: CAWMRGLYGYTF
J gene: TRBJ1-6; clone size: few; D gene: .; V gene: TRBV7-6; CDR3 DNA: TGTGCCAGCAGCTTAGCAGGGGAACAGTCGAATTCACCCCTCCACTTT; CDR3 protein: CASSLAGEQSNSPLHF
J gene: TRBJ1-6; clone size: .; D gene: TRBD1; V gene: TRBV5-4; CDR3 DNA: TGTGCCAGCAGCTTGTGGAGGGACAGGGGAGTGGATTTACCCCTCCACTTT; CDR3 protein: CASSLWRDRGVDLPLHF
J gene: TRBJ1-5; clone size: .; D gene: .; V gene: TRBV7-6; CDR3 DNA: TGTGCCAGCAGCACGGACGGAGGGCCCTATAGCAATCAGCCCCAGCATTTT; CDR3 protein: CASSTDGGPYSNQPQHF
J gene: TRBJ1-1; clone size: .; D gene: .; V gene: TRBV5-1; CDR3 DNA: TGCGCCAGCAGCCAGGGACACCGAAACACTGAAGCTTTCTTT; CDR3 protein: CASSQGHRNTEAFF
J gene: TRBJ1-6; clone size: .; D gene: .; V gene: TRBV7-3; CDR3 DNA: TGTGCCAGCAGCTCGCAGGGGAATTCACCCCTCCACTTT; CDR3 protein: CASSSQGNSPLHF
J gene: TRBJ1-1; clone size: .; D gene: .; V gene: TRBV11-2; CDR3 DNA: TGTGCCAGCAGCCCCAACCCGGCGGCCGCTGAAGCTTTCTTT; CDR3 protein: CASSPNPAAAEAFF
J gene: TRBJ1-1; clone size: .; D gene: TRBD1; V gene: TRBV5-4; CDR3 DNA: TGTGCCAGCAGCTTTGGACAGGGGAACACTGAAGCTTTCTTT; CDR3 protein: CASSFGQGNTEAFF
J gene: TRBJ2-1; clone size: .; D gene: TRBD2; V gene: TRBV4-1; CDR3 DNA: TGCGCCAGCAGCCAGTCGATTAGCGGGGGCCCCTACAATGAGCAGTTCTTC; CDR3 protein: CASSQSISGGPYNEQFF
J gene: TRBJ1-1; clone size: .; D gene: .; V gene: TRBV6-5; CDR3 DNA: TGTGCCAGCAGTTACTCTCGCGGGGGTTGGACTGAAGCTTTCTTT; CDR3 protein: CASSYSRGGWTEAFF
J gene: TRBJ2-6; clone size: .; D gene: .; V gene: TRBV6-4; CDR3 DNA: TGTGCCAGCACCGAGGGGAGGCCTGGGGCCAACGTCCTGACTTTC; CDR3 protein: CASTEGRPGANVLTF
J gene: TRBJ1-2; clone size: .; D gene: .; V gene: TRBV19; CDR3 DNA: TGTGCCAGTAGTACCCCTCCGACAGGAAGGAAGACGGATGGCTACACCTTC; CDR3 protein: CASSTPPTGRKTDGYTF
J gene: TRBJ2-2; clone size: .; D gene: .; V gene: TRBV2; CDR3 DNA: TGTGCCAGCAGTGGGGGGGTGAGGAACACCGGGGAGCTGTTTTTT; CDR3 protein: CASSGGVRNTGELFF
J gene: TRBJ1-1; clone size: .; D gene: TRBD1; V gene: TRBV18; CDR3 DNA: TGTGCCAGCTCAACAAGGACAGGGCCGGACACTGAAGCTTTCTTT; CDR3 protein: CASSTRTGPDTEAFF
J gene: TRBJ2-1; clone size: many; D gene: .; V gene: TRBV24-1; CDR3 DNA: TGTGCCACCAGTGATGATCCCGGGTATGAGCAGTTCTTC; CDR3 protein: CATSDDPGYEQFF
J gene: TRBJ1-6; clone size: .; D gene: .; V gene: TRBV11-2; CDR3 DNA: TGTGCCAGCAGCTTAAAGGGGGGGAATTCACCCCTCCACTTT; CDR3 protein: CASSLKGGNSPLHF
J gene: TRBJ1-2; clone size: .; D gene: .; V gene: TRBV30; CDR3 DNA: TGTGCCTGCCCAAGGGGGATAAGAGGTGGCTACACCTTC; CDR3 protein: CACPRGIRGGYTF
J gene: TRBJ1-3; clone size: .; D gene: .; V gene: TRBV6-5; CDR3 DNA: TGTGCCAGCAGTTACGACAGCTCTGGAAACACCATATATTTT; CDR3 protein: CASSYDSSGNTIYF
J gene: TRBJ1-4; clone size: .; D gene: .; V gene: TRBV7-9; CDR3 DNA: TGTGCCAGCAGCCTCCGGGGTAACCGGAATGAAAAACTGTTTTTT; CDR3 protein: CASSLRGNRNEKLFF
J gene: TRBJ1-2; clone size: .; D gene: TRBD1; V gene: TRBV6-5; CDR3 DNA: TGTGCCAGCAGGGAGGGGACAGGGGGTTATGGCTACACCTTC; CDR3 protein: CASREGTGGYGYTF
J gene: TRBJ1-6; clone size: .; D gene: TRBD1; V gene: TRBV19; CDR3 DNA: TGTGCCAGTTCGGGACAGTTCTCCGGGGATTCACCCCTCCACTTT; CDR3 protein: CASSGQFSGDSPLHF
J gene: TRBJ1-5; clone size: .; D gene: .; V gene: TRBV7-9; CDR3 DNA: TGTGCCAGCAGCGGAGAACAGGCCCCAGGGAGCAATCAGCCCCAGCATTTT; CDR3 protein: CASSGEQAPGSNQPQHF
J gene: TRBJ1-1; clone size: .; D gene: TRBD1; V gene: TRBV10-3; CDR3 DNA: TGTGCCATCAGACCGGGACAGGGAACGGCGGACACTGAAGCTTTCTTT; CDR3 protein: CAIRPGQGTADTEAFF
J gene: TRBJ1-1; clone size: once; D gene: .; V gene: TRBV5-5; CDR3 DNA: TGTGCCAGCAGCTGGGAGGGGGTTAACACTGAAGCTTTCTTT; CDR3 protein: CASSWEGVNTEAFF
J gene: TRBJ1-1; clone size: .; D gene: .; V gene: TRBV3-1/TRBV3-2; CDR3 DNA: TGTGCCAGCAGCCCTGGGGGCGGAAGGTCTGAAGCTTTCTTT; CDR3 protein: CASSPGGGRSEAFF
J gene: TRBJ1-5; clone size: .; D gene: .; V gene: TRBV3-1/TRBV3-2; CDR3 DNA: TGTGCCAGCAGCCCCGCGGGCTATAGCAATCAGCCCCAGCATTTT; CDR3 protein: CASSPAGYSNQPQHF
J gene: TRBJ2-6; clone size: .; D gene: .; V gene: TRBV5-1; CDR3 DNA: TGCGCCAGCAGCCTACCTCGTGAGGGTGACCGGTCTGGGGCCAACGTCCTGACTTTC; CDR3 protein: CASSLPREGDRSGANVLTF
J gene: TRBJ1-1; clone size: .; D gene: .; V gene: TRBV4-2; CDR3 DNA: TGTGCCAGCAGATGGGAGGGAACAATGAACACTGAAGCTTTCTTT; CDR3 protein: CASRWEGTMNTEAFF
J gene: TRBJ2-2; clone size: few; D gene: .; V gene: TRBV18; CDR3 DNA: TGTGCCAGCTCAATGCAGTGGGGGCGGAACACCGGGGAGCTGTTTTTT; CDR3 protein: CASSMQWGRNTGELFF
J gene: TRBJ1-1; clone size: .; D gene: .; V gene: TRBV25-1; CDR3 DNA: TGTGCCAGCAGTGGTTTGGACAGCCACACTGAAGCTTTCTTT; CDR3 protein: CASSGLDSHTEAFF
J gene: TRBJ1-1; clone size: .; D gene: .; V gene: TRBV7-2; CDR3 DNA: TGTGCCAGCCGCCCGGGTATCTACACTGAAGCTTTCTTT; CDR3 protein: CASRPGIYTEAFF
J gene: TRBJ1-3; clone size: .; D gene: .; V gene: TRBV5-1; CDR3 DNA: TGCGCCAGCAGCTTGGCTTTCCACGGGAGCGCTGGAAACACCATATATTTT; CDR3 protein: CASSLAFHGSAGNTIYF
J gene: TRBJ2-1; clone size: .; D gene: .; V gene: TRBV10-3; CDR3 DNA: TGTGCCATCAGTGAACGGGAACAGCAGTTCTTC; CDR3 protein: CAISEREQQFF
J gene: TRBJ1-1; clone size: .; D gene: .; V gene: TRBV5-1; CDR3 DNA: TGCGCCAGCAGCCCAATGATGGCCAACACTGAAGCTTTCTTT; CDR3 protein: CASSPMMANTEAFF
J gene: TRBJ1-2; clone size: .; D gene: .; V gene: TRBV6-4; CDR3 DNA: TGTGCCAGCAGTGTTTCGACTACAGGGTTGGATGGCTACACCTTC; CDR3 protein: CASSVSTTGLDGYTF
J gene: TRBJ1-5; clone size: once; D gene: .; V gene: TRBV7-2; CDR3 DNA: TGTGCCAGCAGCTTATGGGGCAAAGGCAATCAGCCCCAGCATTTT; CDR3 protein: CASSLWGKGNQPQHF
J gene: TRBJ2-3; clone size: .; D gene: TRBD2; V gene: TRBV7-2; CDR3 DNA: TGTGCCAGCAGCTTAGTGGGACTAGCTAGTACAGATACGCAGTATTTT; CDR3 protein: CASSLVGLASTDTQYF
J gene: TRBJ1-2; clone size: once; D gene: .; V gene: TRBV27; CDR3 DNA: TGTGCCAGCAGTTTATCGCTCGCTACTTATGGCTACACCTTC; CDR3 protein: CASSLSLATYGYTF
J gene: TRBJ2-2; clone size: .; D gene: TRBD1; V gene: TRBV9; CDR3 DNA: TGTGCCAGCAGCGTAGACGGACAGGGGGTAAGCCGCACCGGGGAGCTGTTTTTT; CDR3 protein: CASSVDGQGVSRTGELFF
J gene: TRBJ2-3; clone size: .; D gene: TRBD2; V gene: TRBV5-4; CDR3 DNA: TGTGCCAGCAACCTAGCGGGGTCGAACACAGATACGCAGTATTTT; CDR3 protein: CASNLAGSNTDTQYF
J gene: TRBJ1-4; clone size: .; D gene: .; V gene: TRBV6-6; CDR3 DNA: TGTGCCAGCAGTTTTTTGGGCCCTTCCTCGGAACTGTTTTTT; CDR3 protein: CASSFLGPSSELFF
J gene: TRBJ2-1; clone size: .; D gene: TRBD1; V gene: TRBV5-1; CDR3 DNA: TGCGCCAGCAGCCAGGGGGCGCCGAACAATGAGCAGTTCTTC; CDR3 protein: CASSQGAPNNEQFF
J gene: TRBJ1-2; clone size: .; D gene: .; V gene: TRBV5-6; CDR3 DNA: TGTGCCAGCGGCGCATACCGGGCTAACTATGGCTACACCTTC; CDR3 protein: CASGAYRANYGYTF
J gene: TRBJ1-2; clone size: .; D gene: .; V gene: TRBV4-2; CDR3 DNA: TGTGCCAGCAGCCAAGATCAGTTCGCCCTTGCTGGCTACACCTTC; CDR3 protein: CASSQDQFALAGYTF
J gene: TRBJ1-6; clone size: .; D gene: TRBD1; V gene: TRBV6-5; CDR3 DNA: TGTGCCAGCAGTCCACTAGACAGGGGACATTCACCCCTCCACTTT; CDR3 protein: CASSPLDRGHSPLHF
J gene: TRBJ1-2; clone size: .; D gene: TRBD1; V gene: TRBV3-1/TRBV3-2; CDR3 DNA: TGTGCCAGCAGCCAGACAGGGGTCAACTATGGCTACACCTTC; CDR3 protein: CASSQTGVNYGYTF
J gene: TRBJ2-3; clone size: .; D gene: .; V gene: TRBV24-1; CDR3 DNA: TGTGCCACCAGTGATTTGGGGGGGGCCGACACAGATACGCAGTATTTT; CDR3 protein: CATSDLGGADTDTQYF
J gene: TRBJ2-1; clone size: .; D gene: .; V gene: TRBV4-2; CDR3 DNA: TGTGCCAGCACCGAGGGAGAAGGGGGGGTGGATGAGCAGTTCTTC; CDR3 protein: CASTEGEGGVDEQFF
J gene: TRBJ2-5; clone size: once; D gene: .; V gene: TRBV4-1; CDR3 DNA: TGCGCCAGCAGCCCAGGCGTCGGCGCGGGAAAAGAGACCCAGTACTTC; CDR3 protein: CASSPGVGAGKETQYF
J gene: TRBJ2-7; clone size: .; D gene: TRBD1; V gene: TRBV30; CDR3 DNA: TGTGCCTGGAGTGAAGGACAGGGGGTCTACGAGCAGTACTTC; CDR3 protein: CAWSEGQGVYEQYF
J gene: TRBJ1-1; clone size: .; D gene: .; V gene: TRBV29-1; CDR3 DNA: TGCAGCGTTGGGGCGGGAGAAGAAGCTTTCTTT; CDR3 protein: CSVGAGEEAFF
J gene: TRBJ2-2; clone size: .; D gene: .; V gene: TRBV27; CDR3 DNA: TGTGCCAGCAGTTTATTAGCCCGGGGCGGGGAGCTGTTTTTT; CDR3 protein: CASSLLARGGELFF
J gene: TRBJ2-3; clone size: .; D gene: TRBD1; V gene: TRBV7-6; CDR3 DNA: TGTGCCAGCAGTTTTAACCTCCGGGACAGAAACACAGATACGCAGTATTTT; CDR3 protein: CASSFNLRDRNTDTQYF
J gene: TRBJ2-7; clone size: .; D gene: TRBD2; V gene: TRBV3-1/TRBV3-2; CDR3 DNA: TGTGCCAGCAGCCAAGTAGGCGGGGGGGGGTCCTACGAGCAGTACTTC; CDR3 protein: CASSQVGGGGSYEQYF
J gene: TRBJ2-7; clone size: .; D gene: TRBD1; V gene: TRBV19; CDR3 DNA: TGTGCCAGTAGTGCGACAGGGGATTCCTACGAGCAGTACTTC; CDR3 protein: CASSATGDSYEQYF
J gene: TRBJ1-1; clone size: .; D gene: .; V gene: TRBV27; CDR3 DNA: TGTGCCAGCAGGATCAGGGGATTGAACACTGAAGCTTTCTTT; CDR3 protein: CASRIRGLNTEAFF
J gene: TRBJ2-1; clone size: .; D gene: TRBD1; V gene: TRBV7-2; CDR3 DNA: TGTGCCAGCAGCTTAGGGGACAGCACGTACAATGAGCAGTTCTTC; CDR3 protein: CASSLGDSTYNEQFF